Listed below are T cell receptor beta chains from one sample, sequenced in a study of beta chain features in type 1 diabetes. The repertoire was sequenced with immunoSEQ multiplex PCR; TCRdb's copy has only in-frame clones and lacks some. The repertoire has roughly 70,000 clones, 49% of them found once; the top ten carry 0.55% to 0.8%. Sequencing was performed on central memory CD4+ T cells from blood. The receptors here all came from a man aged 30 to 45 with type 1 diabetes. CDR3s include the opening cysteine and the closing phenylalanine or tryptophan. Fields, in order: V gene, D gene, J gene, clone size, CDR3 protein, CDR3 DNA. D genes are given only for firm matches. Where a row states a size, it is once, few, many or the class of an expanded clone; other rows omit it.

v_gene: TRBV6-5; d_gene: -; j_gene: TRBJ2-3; abundance: few; CDR3aa: CASSSRSGADTQYF; CDR3nt: TGTGCCAGCAGTTCAAGGTCCGGGGCAGATACGCAGTATTTT
v_gene: TRBV9; d_gene: -; j_gene: TRBJ1-5; abundance: -; CDR3aa: CASSPRGVNQPQHF; CDR3nt: TGTGCCAGCAGCCCCCGGGGGGTTAATCAGCCCCAGCATTTT
v_gene: TRBV28; d_gene: -; j_gene: TRBJ1-5; abundance: -; CDR3aa: CASSLLNQPQHF; CDR3nt: TGTGCCAGCAGTCTCCTCAATCAGCCCCAGCATTTT
v_gene: TRBV7-9; d_gene: TRBD1; j_gene: TRBJ1-1; abundance: -; CDR3aa: CASSPTGQGTEAFF; CDR3nt: TGTGCCAGCAGCCCCACCGGACAGGGCACTGAAGCTTTCTTT
v_gene: TRBV7-2; d_gene: -; j_gene: TRBJ2-7; abundance: -; CDR3aa: CASSLEGRPPYEQYF; CDR3nt: TGTGCCAGCAGCTTAGAAGGGAGGCCCCCCTACGAGCAGTACTTC
v_gene: TRBV5-8; d_gene: -; j_gene: TRBJ2-7; abundance: -; CDR3aa: CASSSTGYEQYF; CDR3nt: TGTGCCAGCAGCTCGACTGGTTACGAGCAGTACTTC
v_gene: TRBV27; d_gene: -; j_gene: TRBJ2-4; abundance: -; CDR3aa: CASSFPGMNIQYF; CDR3nt: TGTGCCAGCAGTTTCCCGGGGATGAACATTCAGTACTTC
v_gene: TRBV5-4; d_gene: TRBD2; j_gene: TRBJ2-1; abundance: once; CDR3aa: CASSLAGLAGAEQFF; CDR3nt: TGTGCCAGCAGCTTGGCCGGGCTAGCGGGGGCTGAGCAGTTCTTC
v_gene: TRBV11-3; d_gene: -; j_gene: TRBJ2-5; abundance: few; CDR3aa: CASRSDTQETQYF; CDR3nt: TGTGCCAGCAGGTCCGACACTCAAGAGACCCAGTACTTC
v_gene: TRBV19; d_gene: -; j_gene: TRBJ1-2; abundance: -; CDR3aa: CASRNGQPNYGYTF; CDR3nt: TGTGCCAGTAGGAACGGACAGCCTAACTATGGCTACACCTTC
v_gene: TRBV6-1; d_gene: -; j_gene: TRBJ1-5; abundance: -; CDR3aa: CASSEGQDSNQPQHF; CDR3nt: TGTGCCAGCAGTGAAGGACAAGATAGCAATCAGCCCCAGCATTTT
v_gene: TRBV5-1; d_gene: -; j_gene: TRBJ1-4; abundance: -; CDR3aa: CASSPTNKNEKLFF; CDR3nt: TGCGCCAGCAGCCCGACAAATAAAAATGAAAAACTGTTTTTT
v_gene: TRBV13; d_gene: TRBD2; j_gene: TRBJ2-3; abundance: -; CDR3aa: CASSLEPGLGTDTQYF; CDR3nt: TGTGCCAGCAGCTTAGAACCGGGACTAGGCACAGATACGCAGTATTTT
v_gene: TRBV30; d_gene: -; j_gene: TRBJ2-7; abundance: many; CDR3aa: CAWSVSYEQYF; CDR3nt: TGTGCCTGGTCGGTGAGCTACGAGCAGTACTTC
v_gene: TRBV2; d_gene: TRBD1; j_gene: TRBJ1-1; abundance: -; CDR3aa: CASSQQVISQGGTEAFF; CDR3nt: TGTGCCAGCAGTCAACAGGTTATTTCCCAGGGGGGCACTGAAGCTTTCTTT
v_gene: TRBV5-4; d_gene: -; j_gene: TRBJ2-7; abundance: -; CDR3aa: CASSLALARDEQYF; CDR3nt: TGTGCCAGCAGCTTGGCCTTGGCCCGGGACGAGCAGTACTTC
v_gene: TRBV6-5; d_gene: -; j_gene: TRBJ1-6; abundance: -; CDR3aa: CASSYDVGSNSPLHF; CDR3nt: TGTGCCAGCAGTTACGATGTGGGGAGCAATTCACCCCTCCACTTT
v_gene: TRBV11-2; d_gene: TRBD2; j_gene: TRBJ2-5; abundance: -; CDR3aa: CASSRLAGGQETQYF; CDR3nt: TGTGCCAGCAGCCGTTTAGCGGGGGGGCAAGAGACCCAGTACTTC
v_gene: TRBV30; d_gene: -; j_gene: TRBJ2-7; abundance: few; CDR3aa: CAWSVGRTYEQYF; CDR3nt: TGTGCCTGGAGTGTGGGCAGGACCTACGAGCAGTACTTC
v_gene: TRBV23-1; d_gene: -; j_gene: TRBJ1-1; abundance: once; CDR3aa: CASSQPIQTGAGAPFYEAFF; CDR3nt: TGCGCCAGCAGTCAGCCGATCCAAACAGGCGCAGGCGCCCCGTTCTATGAAGCTTTCTTT
v_gene: TRBV29-1; d_gene: -; j_gene: TRBJ2-5; abundance: few; CDR3aa: CSLQGKETQYF; CDR3nt: TGCAGCCTCCAGGGGAAAGAGACCCAGTACTTC
v_gene: TRBV11-2; d_gene: -; j_gene: TRBJ2-3; abundance: -; CDR3aa: CASTTGDTQYF; CDR3nt: TGTGCCAGCACCACCGGGGATACGCAGTATTTT
v_gene: TRBV6-5; d_gene: TRBD1; j_gene: TRBJ1-2; abundance: -; CDR3aa: CASSSVGQGYGYTF; CDR3nt: TGTGCCAGCAGTTCTGTTGGACAGGGTTATGGCTACACCTTC
v_gene: TRBV9; d_gene: -; j_gene: TRBJ2-7; abundance: -; CDR3aa: CASSVELASYEQYF; CDR3nt: TGTGCCAGCAGCGTAGAGCTAGCGAGCTACGAGCAGTACTTC
v_gene: TRBV5-6; d_gene: TRBD1; j_gene: TRBJ2-2; abundance: -; CDR3aa: CASTGDRYTGELFF; CDR3nt: TGTGCCAGCACCGGGGACAGATATACCGGGGAGCTGTTTTTT
v_gene: TRBV10-3; d_gene: TRBD1; j_gene: TRBJ1-2; abundance: -; CDR3aa: CAISESSGTGTNGYTF; CDR3nt: TGTGCCATCAGTGAGTCTAGCGGGACAGGGACGAATGGCTACACCTTC